One and the same sample provided the 28 T cell receptor beta chains below, sequenced in a study of early T cells in non-severe SARS-CoV-2 infection. MiXCR, run by TCRdb on the 5' RACE reads, gives a single entry per CDR3 protein. The data contain 50,000 to 60,000 distinct CDR3 sequences, roughly 7.7% of them singletons. The sequencing sample was made of whole blood. All receptors come from an adult who was a healthcare worker with PCR-confirmed SARS-CoV-2 infection or an uninfected control (not recorded which).

This clonotype was observed at least ten times. The CDR3 DNA follows: TGTGCCAGCAGCTTATTCAGGGTTAGGTTGGAGACCCAGTACTTC. As protein: CASSLFRVRLETQYF. V usage is TRBV5-5 and J usage is TRBJ2-5; TRBD1 is a possible D gene (5 bases). The ends were cut back, 2 bases at V and 5 bases at J, with 16 bases in the middle. CDR3 size: 15 residues. The germline V gene encodes CDR1 SGHKS and CDR2 YYEKEE (reference sequence).

The table lists this clonotype with a few counts. The chain carries TRBV5-4 and TRBJ1-6; D may be TRBD1 (6 bases). Germline V gene data show CDR1 as SGHNT and CDR2 as YYREEE (reference sequence). This CDR3 is 15 amino acids long. Trimming removed 0 bases at V and 6 bases at J, with 10 bases between. CDR3 loop: CASSLEQGSNSPLHF. The CDR3 nucleotides read TGTGCCAGCAGCTTGGAACAGGGCTCTAATTCACCCCTCCACTTT.

This clonotype was seen more than once but under ten times. V gene TRBV20-1 combines with J gene TRBJ2-5, with D maybe TRBD2 (5 bases). The CDR3 is 12 amino acids. With 1 base removed from V and 4 bases from J, the gap between germline ends came to 7 bases. Germline V gene lookup returns CDR1 DFQATT and CDR2 SNEGSKA (reference sequence). In nucleotides, the CDR3 is TGCAGTGCTAGAGTGGCGGGAGAGACCCAGTACTTC. It encodes CSARVAGETQYF.

This clonotype was observed many times. This chain joins TRBV27 and TRBJ1-1, with D possibly being TRBD1 (6 bases). This CDR3 region has 14 residues. V lost 2 bases and J lost 4, with 11 bases in between. In germline, CDR1 is MNHEY, CDR2 SMNVEV (reference sequence). CDR3 amino acids: CASSLRGGRTEAFF. The CDR3 coding sequence is TGTGCCAGCAGTTTAAGGGGGGGGCGCACTGAAGCTTTCTTT.

This clonotype was picked up many times. This chain links TRBV15 with TRBJ2-3, with TRBD2 identical over 11 bases. The CDR3 is made up of 16 amino acids. After removal of 0 bases from V and 4 bases from J, the junction contained 3 bases not matched to a gene. Per germline, CDR1 LNHNV and CDR2 YYDKDF (reference sequence). For the CDR3, the DNA is TGTGCCACCAGCAGAGACCTAGCGGGAGGTTCAGATACGCAGTATTTT. Amino acid sequence: CATSRDLAGGSDTQYF.

This clonotype was seen ten or more times. The gene calls are TRBV12-3 or TRBV12-4 and TRBJ2-3; 8 bases map to TRBD2. The CDR3 runs to 15 residues. The J segment lost 6 bases and the V segment lost 6 bases, leaving 11 bases of the junction unmatched. The CDR3, as DNA: TGTGCCAGCAGCCAGTCTAGCGGGCCGAGGGATACGCAGTATTTT. Encoded protein: CASSQSSGPRDTQYF.

In its sample, this clonotype was seen many times. The chain carries TRBV7-6 and TRBJ1-1; D is possibly TRBD1 (6 bases). This CDR3 region has 14 residues. Trimming pared 4 bases from V and 10 bases from J, leaving 19 bases between. Germline loops: CDR1 SGHVS, CDR2 FNYEAQ. CDR3 sequence (DNA): TGTGCCAGCAGCTCTGGGGGCGCTACCGGTGTAGCTTTCTTT. This codes for CASSSGGATGVAFF.

V and J are TRBV4-2 and TRBJ2-6; maybe TRBD1 (5 bases). Germline V gene data show CDR1 as LGHNA and CDR2 as YNFKEQ. The CDR3 contains 19 residues. V shed 0 bases and J shed 0 bases, with 15 bases lying between them. DNA of the CDR3: TGTGCCAGCAGCCAAGAGAATCAGGGCCTAAGCTCTGGGGCCAACGTCCTGACTTTC. It encodes CASSQENQGLSSGANVLTF.

This clonotype was found many times. The chain has TRBV20-1 and TRBJ2-4, with D perhaps matching TRBD2 (7 bases). Germline V CDR1 and CDR2: DFQATT, SNEGSKA (reference sequence). V lost 3 bases to trimming and J lost 8 bases, with 14 bases between them. This CDR3 spans 13 amino acids. CDR3 nucleotide sequence: TGCAGTGCTAGTGGGCAGGGGAGGGACATTCAGTACTTC. Protein product: CSASGQGRDIQYF.

This chain uses TRBV28 with TRBJ2-2; tentative D call: TRBD2 (6 bases). CDR1 is MDHEN and CDR2 is SYDVKM in the germline V gene. The V end lost 5 bases, the J end lost 4 bases, and 14 bases lay between the germline ends. The length of the CDR3 is 15 residues. The CDR3 DNA reads as TGTGCCAGCAGTCTCCTAGCGCCGACCACCGGGGAGCTGTTTTTT. This translates into CASSLLAPTTGELFF.

This chain joins TRBV6-5 and TRBJ2-5, with a weak D call TRBD2 (6 bases). The germline gives CDR1 MNHEY, CDR2 SVGAGI. The germline V and J ends were trimmed by 6 bases and 5 bases, with 13 bases remaining between them. This CDR3 is 13 amino acids long. This chain's CDR3 is CASSDPGRETQYF. The CDR3 bases are TGTGCCAGCAGCGATCCAGGGAGGGAGACCCAGTACTTC.

The table lists this clonotype with many counts. The V gene is TRBV2, the J gene TRBJ2-1, with 7 bases aligning to TRBD1. The CDR3 is made up of 13 amino acids. With V trimmed by 9 bases and J by 4 bases, 6 bases remained unmatched. Germline CDR1 reads SNHLY; CDR2 reads FYNNEI. The CDR3 coding sequence is TGTGCCAGGGAGAGCAGGGGGTACAATGAGCAGTTCTTC. Translated: CARESRGYNEQFF. Supplemented by reference TRBV2 and TRBJ2-1, the full variable domain reads EPEVTQTPSHQVTQMGQEVILRCVPISNHLYFYWYRQILGQKVEFLVSFYNNEISEKSEIFDDQFSVERPDGSNFTLKIRSTKLEDSAMYFCARESRGYNEQFFGPGTRLTVL.

This clonotype was seen ten or more times. The chain couples TRBV28 to TRBJ2-1, with 8 bases lining up with TRBD2. CDR3 length: 16 amino acids. The trim removed 4 bases at V and 0 bases at J, leaving 5 bases unmatched. CDR1 and CDR2 from the germline V gene are MDHEN and SYDVKM. The CDR3 here is CASSSKRESSYNEQFF. The CDR3 DNA reads TGTGCCAGCAGTTCCAAGCGGGAGAGCTCCTACAATGAGCAGTTCTTC. Combining the CDR3 with reference TRBV28 and TRBJ2-1 gives the whole variable domain DVKVTQSSRYLVKRTGEKVFLECVQDMDHENMFWYRQDPGLGLRLIYFSYDVKMKEKGDIPEGYSVSREKKERFSLILESASTNQTSMYLCASSSKRESSYNEQFFGPGTRLTVL.

This rearrangement joins TRBV10-1 to TRBJ2-3, with 9 bases aligning to TRBD2. The CDR3 totals 15 residues. Germline CDR1 is WNHNN and CDR2 is SYGVQD (reference sequence). V lost 4 bases, J lost 1 base, and 3 bases stayed unmatched. In nucleotides, the CDR3 is TGCGCCAGCAGTGCTAGCGGGACTCGCACAGATACGCAGTATTTT. This sequence encodes CASSASGTRTDTQYF.

This clonotype was counted at least ten times. V usage is TRBV5-5 and J usage is TRBJ1-1; tentative D call: TRBD1 (6 bases). The CDR3 is made up of 14 amino acids. Germline V gene lookup returns CDR1 SGHKS and CDR2 YYEKEE (reference sequence). The V gene lost 1 base and the J gene lost 1 base, with 8 bases spanning the gap. The CDR3 DNA reads TGTGCCAGCAGCTTGTCACAGGGGAACACTGAAGCTTTCTTT. Its protein is CASSLSQGNTEAFF.

This clonotype was detected ten times or more. This chain joins TRBV24-1 and TRBJ2-5; D remains ambiguous. Germline assignment: CDR1 KGHDR and CDR2 SFDVKD. The CDR3 totals 12 residues. Trimming took off 7 bases at V and 5 bases at J, with 10 bases between the two ends. The CDR3 nucleotides are TGTGCCACCAGCCAGATTGGGGAGACCCAGTACTTC. Its protein is CATSQIGETQYF.

This clonotype was recorded a few times. The chain has TRBV7-2 and TRBJ2-7; D possibly corresponds to TRBD2 (5 bases). Deletions cut 4 bases from V and 0 bases from J, with 16 bases between. This CDR3 contains 16 residues. Germline lookup yields CDR1 SGHTA and CDR2 FQGNSA. The CDR3 here is CASSSSLLGSSYEQYF. The DNA for the CDR3 is TGTGCCAGCAGCTCCAGTCTCCTGGGGAGCTCCTACGAGCAGTACTTC.

Written as DNA, the CDR3 is TGTGCCAGCTCACCACCCGGGACAGGGGGTCGAGAGACCCAGTACTTC. This gives the protein CASSPPGTGGRETQYF. The chain recombines TRBV18 with TRBJ2-5, with TRBD1 matching 11 bases. Per the germline V gene, CDR1 is KGHSH and CDR2 is LQKENI. V gave up 0 bases and J gave up 4 bases; unmatched junction bases: 4. The CDR3 runs 16 residues. Filled out from reference TRBV18 and TRBJ2-5, the complete variable domain reads NAGVMQNPRHLVRRRGQEARLRCSPMKGHSHVYWYRQLPEEGLKFMVYLQKENIIDESGMPKERFSAEFPKEGPSILRIQQVVRGDSAAYFCASSPPGTGGRETQYFGPGTRLLVL.

There are many counts of this clonotype. The chain uses TRBV30 and TRBJ2-7, with 7 bases matching TRBD2. This CDR3 is built from 15 residues. In germline, CDR1 is GTSNPN, CDR2 SVGIG (reference sequence). V lost 3 bases, J lost 3 bases, and 11 bases stayed unmatched. The CDR3 is CAWRGLLASDYEQYF. In DNA form, the CDR3 reads TGTGCCTGGAGAGGCCTACTAGCGTCCGACTACGAGCAGTACTTC.

This clonotype was seen ten or more times. V gene TRBV29-1 combines with J gene TRBJ2-2, with no clear D. Germline V lookup: CDR1 SQVTM, CDR2 ANQGSEA. The CDR3 extends over 13 amino acids. With 1 base removed from V and 4 bases from J, the gap between germline ends came to 7 bases. The CDR3, as DNA: TGCAGCGTTGAAGTGGTGAGCACCGGGGAGCTGTTTTTT. It specifies CSVEVVSTGELFF.

This clonotype appeared many times. The chain recombines TRBV20-1 with TRBJ2-7; a possible D gene is TRBD1 (6 bases). The CDR3 consists of 14 residues. Trimming shortened V by 1 base and J by 4 bases, and 14 bases separated the two germline ends. Per the germline V gene, CDR1 is DFQATT and CDR2 is SNEGSKA (reference sequence). CDR3 protein: CSARVSQRGYEQYF. Here the CDR3 DNA reads TGCAGTGCTAGAGTCTCACAGAGGGGGTACGAGCAGTACTTC.

This clonotype came up a few times. The chain employs TRBV7-8 and TRBJ2-3, with D possibly matching TRBD2 (5 bases). Trimming removed 4 bases at V and 6 bases at J, with 14 bases between. The CDR3 is made up of 14 amino acids. Germline V lookup: CDR1 SGHVS, CDR2 FQNEAQ. The DNA for the CDR3 is TGTGCCAGCAGCTCAGTCGGACTTGGCGATACGCAGTATTTT. It yields the protein CASSSVGLGDTQYF. Full variable domain (outside the CDR3, taken from reference TRBV7-8 and TRBJ2-3): GAGVSQSPRYKVAKRGQDVALRCDPISGHVSLFWYQQALGQGPEFLTYFQNEAQLDKSGLPSDRFFAERPEGSVSTLKIQRTQQEDSAVYLCASSSVGLGDTQYFGPGTRLTVL.

This clonotype occurred many times. V is TRBV28 and J is TRBJ2-2; 7 bases map to TRBD1. CDR1 and CDR2 from the germline V gene are MDHEN and SYDVKM. Trimming took 7 bases from V and 5 from J; bases not matched to a gene: 10. CDR3 length equals 15 residues. This CDR3 reads CASKPTGLRTGELFF. As DNA, the CDR3 is TGTGCCAGCAAACCGACAGGGTTAAGAACCGGGGAGCTGTTTTTT.

The chain employs TRBV19 and TRBJ1-5, with D hard to call. Looked up from germline, CDR1 is LNHDA and CDR2 is SQIVND (reference sequence). The length of the CDR3 is 15 residues. The V end was cut by 5 bases, the J end by 3 bases, with 14 bases between. CDR3 nucleotides: TGTGCCAGTAGTTCCTTCCGGGCCCACAATCAGCCCCAGCATTTT. This encodes CASSSFRAHNQPQHF.

This clonotype was found a few times. V and J are TRBV7-8 and TRBJ2-2; D may be TRBD1 (6 bases). V was trimmed by 3 bases and J by 6 bases, leaving 14 bases between them. The CDR3 has 15 residues. CDR1 and CDR2 (germline): SGHVS, FQNEAQ. CDR3 DNA: TGTGCCAGCAGCTTCTATTACAGGGCTCCCGGGGAGCTGTTTTTT. The encoded protein is CASSFYYRAPGELFF.

This clonotype showed up just a few times. This chain uses TRBV14 with TRBJ2-1, with a possible D match to TRBD1 (5 bases). Between the trimmed V and J ends, which lost 4 bases and 10 bases, there was a span of 11 bases. The CDR3 consists of 12 residues. CDR1 SGHDN and CDR2 FVKESK come from the germline V gene. The CDR3 bases are TGTGCCAGCAGCCCGACAGCGATGGAGCAGTTCTTC. It specifies CASSPTAMEQFF.

The gene calls are TRBV6-6 and TRBJ1-6, with D unclear. The CDR3 has 16 amino acids. Trimming pared 5 bases from V and 4 bases from J, leaving 15 bases between. From germline, CDR1 is MNHNY and CDR2 SVGAGI (reference sequence). The CDR3 region is CASSTDTIRYNSPLHF. The CDR3 DNA follows: TGTGCCAGCAGTACTGACACAATACGGTATAATTCACCCCTCCACTTT.

The chain carries TRBV7-9 and TRBJ2-2; 7 bases are a match to TRBD2. V was pared by 7 bases and J by 4 bases, with 15 bases of the junction left unmatched. CDR3 size: 17 residues. The V gene's germline CDR1 is SEHNR and CDR2 FQNEAQ (reference sequence). In nucleotides, the CDR3 is TGTGCCAGCATCCTAAACTGGCGGGAGAGGAGCACCGGGGAGCTGTTTTTT. Its translation: CASILNWRERSTGELFF.